This T cell receptor (beta chain) emerged from a study of the immune and genomic landscape of osteosarcoma (dated by TCRdb to 2020 to 2021). About the investigation overall: The overall cohort comprised around 49 pediatric and adult patients with high-grade osteosarcoma, with a median age at diagnosis of around 30 years (range about 5-85). Poor-risk disease was overrepresented in the cohort, as 73% of patients had an unfavorable pathologic response to standard therapy and more than 55% were deceased. In the overall cohort, 60% of patients were male, and localized disease at diagnosis was presented by around 77% of patients. Osteosarcoma specimens were profiled with whole genome, RNA and T-cell receptor sequencing plus immunohistochemistry and reverse phase protein arrays so that immunogenic potential could be defined. TCR sequencing results were integrated with transcriptome, protein array and immunostaining data to characterize the osteosarcoma immunogenomic landscape. The goal of the study was to explain why immune checkpoint inhibitors have shown limited clinical activity in osteosarcoma. Three patients contributed a couple of samples from the same tumor site. General study outcomes and caveats: In five cases a single hyperexpanded clone dominated the repertoire, and each of those five cases had fewer than 100 T-cell clonotypes. Along with the frozen tumor specimens, matched blood was collected from just a couple of patients. Productive TCR clonality was low overall, averaging 0.09 with a maximum of 0.3, suggesting limited T-cell clonal expansion. Sample size was not determined by any statistical method, because osteosarcoma is rare and every possible sample was collected. Higher TCR productive clonality was observed in the immune-hot C3 cluster than in the cold C1 cluster, although TCR productive clonality remained low overall. The clonality benchmarks were taken from external normal skin and healthy peripheral blood data instead of from matched normal tissue.

Post-treatment primary, local recurrence and metastasis tumors from poor-prognosis patients were used as specimens. The metastasis specimens consisted of frozen osteosarcoma lung metastases that had been resected. Worth noting for this clone: What this receptor recognizes is not known. Base qualities are not at hand, and no much larger clone is one base apart.

TCR beta chain CDR3 regions were immunosequenced using the ImmunoSEQ Assay (Adaptive Biotechnologies). The source study handled its data this way. TCRB rearrangements, read counts, read proportions and gene usage were exported through the ImmunoSEQ Analyzer platform. T-cell clonality was computed as 1 minus Pielou's evenness on productive rearrangements. In the clonal space homeostasis analysis, clonotypes were sorted into rare, small, medium, large or hyperexpanded (0.01 to 1 of the repertoire) bins. TCR productive clonality was compared across immune clusters C1, C2 and C3 using the Wilcoxon rank sum test. The source is immuneACCESS, and TCRdb retained only in-frame sequences with V and J called. Part of the clones is not carried over; for the studies checked, unresolved V genes explain less than half of this, and the remainder is unexplained. That table is the source of V, J and clone size, and D and trimming were worked out from the DNA. This sample is represented by roughly 3,000 clones; roughly 75% of them were singletons. The ten largest make up 9.7% of the sample.

CDR1 and CDR2, looked up from the germline V gene (reference sequence), are LNHDA and SQIVND. Trimming at the junction amounts to 4 bases on V and 0 bases on J, and the germline ends lie 15 bases apart. There are 16 amino acids in the CDR3, from cysteine to phenylalanine inclusive. The entry retains the CDR3 DNA only, 48 bases that are in frame from base 1. The chain is made from TRBV19 and TRBJ1-1; possibly the D gene is TRBD1, per 5 matching bases. Sequences were obtained from metastatic tumor tissue from the lung. Sample cell subset or site, as interpreted from the label and publication: lung metastasis of osteosarcoma. The sequence came from a woman aged 18-30 years with osteosarcoma. The age is the age at diagnosis. The CDR3 reads as follows: CASSTDPGLLNTEAFF. DNA sequence: TGTGCCAGTAGTACCGATCCGGGACTGCTGAACACTGAAGCTTTCTTT.